This T cell receptor (beta chain) stems from a study of molecular identifiers for immune sequencing clone quantification. Study observations and caveats: For effector cells, clones above 20 RNA copies held over 98% of molecules; for naive cells, under 1%. Detectable among 800,000 to 1,000,000 naive cells, according to reports, was Jurkat TCR RNA spiked in from one cell.

Naive CD8 libraries used about 20,000 to 1,100,000 sorted cells and 10%, 30% or 50% RNA. A CD8+CD4-CCR7+CD45RA+ phenotype served as the sorting definition for naive CD8 T cells. This clonotype was detected many times. The antigen is unknown. TCRdb used MiXCR to reprocess the PCR reads, holding one entry per CDR3 protein. The data hold about 86,000 distinct CDR3 sequences, with around 25% observed a single time. CDR3 size: 15 residues. From germline, CDR1 is MNHEY and CDR2 SVGEGT. The V end was cut by 2 bases, the J end by 0 bases, with 8 bases between. This clonotype was obtained from a human donor in good health. Some libraries in this study had Jurkat cell RNA spiked in. The sequenced sample was naive CD8+ T cells from blood, with Jurkat cell RNA spiked in. Subset specified: FACS-sorted CD8+CD4-CCR7+CD45RA+ naive T cells. The rearrangement joins TRBV6-2 or TRBV6-3 to TRBJ2-4; D ambiguous. In DNA, the CDR3 is TGTGCCAGCAGTTACGCAGTTTTAGCCAAAAACATTCAGTACTTC. Translated: CASSYAVLAKNIQYF.